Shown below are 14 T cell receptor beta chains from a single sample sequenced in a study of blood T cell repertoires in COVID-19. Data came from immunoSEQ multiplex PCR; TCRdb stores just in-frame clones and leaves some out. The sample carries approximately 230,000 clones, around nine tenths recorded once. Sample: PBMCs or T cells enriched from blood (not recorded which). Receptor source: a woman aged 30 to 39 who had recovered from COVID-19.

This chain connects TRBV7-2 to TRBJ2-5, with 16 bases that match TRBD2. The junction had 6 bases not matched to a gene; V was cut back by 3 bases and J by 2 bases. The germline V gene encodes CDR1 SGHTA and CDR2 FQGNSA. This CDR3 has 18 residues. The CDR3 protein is CASSFYPGLAGGQETQYF. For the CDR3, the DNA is TGTGCCAGCAGCTTTTATCCGGGACTAGCGGGAGGGCAAGAGACCCAGTACTTC.

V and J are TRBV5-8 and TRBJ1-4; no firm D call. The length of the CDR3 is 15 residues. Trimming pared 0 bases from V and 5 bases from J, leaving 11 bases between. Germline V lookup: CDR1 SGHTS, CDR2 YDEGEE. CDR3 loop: CASSLGMLRNEKLFF. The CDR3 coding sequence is TGTGCCAGCAGCTTGGGAATGTTGAGAAATGAAAAACTGTTTTTT.

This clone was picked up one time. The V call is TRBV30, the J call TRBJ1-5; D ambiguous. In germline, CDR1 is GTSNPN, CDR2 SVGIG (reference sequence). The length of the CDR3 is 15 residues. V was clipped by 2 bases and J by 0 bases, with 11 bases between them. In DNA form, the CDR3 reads TGTGCCTGGAGTAGGAGGGTTTATAGCAATCAGCCCCAGCATTTT. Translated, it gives CAWSRRVYSNQPQHF. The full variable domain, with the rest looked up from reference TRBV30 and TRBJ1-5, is SQTIHQWPATLVQPVGSPLSLECTVEGTSNPNLYWYRQAAGRGLQLLFYSVGIGQISSEVPQNLSASRPQDRQFILSSKKLLLSDSGFYLCAWSRRVYSNQPQHFGDGTRLSIL.

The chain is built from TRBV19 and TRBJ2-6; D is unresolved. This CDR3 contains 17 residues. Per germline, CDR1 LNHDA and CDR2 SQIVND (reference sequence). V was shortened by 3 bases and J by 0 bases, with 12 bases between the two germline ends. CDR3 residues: CASSILSQYSGANVLTF. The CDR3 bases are TGTGCCAGTAGTATCCTATCACAGTACTCTGGGGCCAACGTCCTGACTTTC.

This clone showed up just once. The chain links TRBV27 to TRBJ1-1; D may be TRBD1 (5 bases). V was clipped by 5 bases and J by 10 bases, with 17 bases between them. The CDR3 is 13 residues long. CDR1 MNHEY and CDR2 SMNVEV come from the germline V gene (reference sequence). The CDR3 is CASSISRVNGAFF. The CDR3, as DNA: TGTGCCAGCAGTATCAGCAGGGTCAATGGAGCTTTCTTT.

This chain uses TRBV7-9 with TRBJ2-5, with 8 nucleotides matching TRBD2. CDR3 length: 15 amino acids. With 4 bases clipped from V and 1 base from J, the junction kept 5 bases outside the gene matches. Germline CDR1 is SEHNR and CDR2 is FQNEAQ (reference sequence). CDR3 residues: CASSSNSGTQETQYF. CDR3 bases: TGTGCCAGCAGCTCGAATAGCGGGACCCAAGAGACCCAGTACTTC.

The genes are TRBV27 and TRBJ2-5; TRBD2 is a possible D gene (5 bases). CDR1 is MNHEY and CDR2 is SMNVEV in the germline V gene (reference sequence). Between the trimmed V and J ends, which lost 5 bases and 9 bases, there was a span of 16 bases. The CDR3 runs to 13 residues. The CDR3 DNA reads TGTGCCAGCAGTCCGTCTACCTGGGGAGCCCAGTACTTC. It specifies CASSPSTWGAQYF.

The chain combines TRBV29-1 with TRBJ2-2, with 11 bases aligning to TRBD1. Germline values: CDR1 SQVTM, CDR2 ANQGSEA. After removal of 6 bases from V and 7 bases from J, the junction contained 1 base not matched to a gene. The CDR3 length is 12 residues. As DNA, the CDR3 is TGCAGCGTGGGACAGGGGGACGGGGAGCTGTTTTTT. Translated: CSVGQGDGELFF.

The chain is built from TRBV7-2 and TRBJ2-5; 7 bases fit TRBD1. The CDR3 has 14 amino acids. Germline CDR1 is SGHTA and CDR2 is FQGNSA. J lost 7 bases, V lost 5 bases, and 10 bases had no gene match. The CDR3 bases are TGTGCCAGCAGCCCCGGGACAGTTTGGGTGACCCAGTACTTC. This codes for CASSPGTVWVTQYF.

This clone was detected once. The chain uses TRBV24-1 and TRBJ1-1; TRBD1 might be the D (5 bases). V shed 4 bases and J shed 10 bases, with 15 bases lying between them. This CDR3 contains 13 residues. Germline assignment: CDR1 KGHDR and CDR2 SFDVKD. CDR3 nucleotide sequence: TGTGCCACCAGTGAAGGGACTACTGGAGGAGCTTTCTTT. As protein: CATSEGTTGGAFF.

The CDR3 DNA reads as TGTGCCAGCAGCGTATTGGACAGGGAGTTAACTGAAGCTTTCTTT. Protein: CASSVLDRELTEAFF. The rearrangement links TRBV9 to TRBJ1-1, with TRBD1 matching 8 bases. The germline gives CDR1 SGDLS, CDR2 YYNGEE. The V gene end was trimmed by 1 base and the J gene end by 5 bases; junction bases not matched to a gene: 7. This CDR3 has 15 residues.

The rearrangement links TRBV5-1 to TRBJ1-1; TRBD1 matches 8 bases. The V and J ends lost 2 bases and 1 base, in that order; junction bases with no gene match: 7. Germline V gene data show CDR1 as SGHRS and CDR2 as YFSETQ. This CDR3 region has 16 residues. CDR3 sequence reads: CASSLGQGRENTEAFF. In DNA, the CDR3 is TGCGCCAGCAGCTTAGGACAGGGCCGCGAGAACACTGAAGCTTTCTTT.

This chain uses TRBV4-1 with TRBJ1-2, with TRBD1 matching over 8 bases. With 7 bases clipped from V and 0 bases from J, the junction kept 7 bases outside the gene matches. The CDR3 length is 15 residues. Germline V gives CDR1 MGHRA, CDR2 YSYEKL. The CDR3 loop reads CASTQTGDANYGYTF. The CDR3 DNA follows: TGCGCCAGCACCCAGACAGGGGATGCTAACTATGGCTACACCTTC.

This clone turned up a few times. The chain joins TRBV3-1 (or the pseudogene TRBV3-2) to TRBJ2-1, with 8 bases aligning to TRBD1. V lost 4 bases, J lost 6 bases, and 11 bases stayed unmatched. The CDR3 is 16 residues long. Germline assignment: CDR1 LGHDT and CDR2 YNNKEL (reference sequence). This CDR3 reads CASSPFGTGKGNEQFF. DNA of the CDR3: TGTGCCAGCAGCCCATTCGGGACAGGAAAGGGCAATGAGCAGTTCTTC.